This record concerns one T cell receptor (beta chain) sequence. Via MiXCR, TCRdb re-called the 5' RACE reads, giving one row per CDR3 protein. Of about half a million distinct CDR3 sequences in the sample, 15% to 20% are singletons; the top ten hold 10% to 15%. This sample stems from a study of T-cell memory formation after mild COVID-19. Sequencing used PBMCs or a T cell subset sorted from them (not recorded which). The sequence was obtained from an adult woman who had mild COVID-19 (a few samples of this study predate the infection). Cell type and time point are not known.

The CDR3 loop is CASSQGHGGSETQYF. In nucleotides, the CDR3 is TGTGCCAGCAGCCAAGGTCATGGGGGTTCGGAGACCCAGTACTTC. The rearrangement uses TRBV4-2 and TRBJ2-5, with D possibly being TRBD1 or TRBD2 (5 bases each). Germline-derived CDR1 and CDR2 are LGHNA and YNFKEQ. The CDR3 is 15 amino acids. With 1 base removed from V and 5 bases from J, the gap between germline ends came to 14 bases.